Listed below are T cell receptor beta chains from one sample, sequenced in a study of metastatic and nonmetastatic thyroid tumors. MiXCR reprocessed the PCR reads for TCRdb. The sample contains roughly 72,000 clones, roughly 18% of which appear only once. The sequencing input was blood. These receptors were obtained from a female donor with papillary thyroid cancer or a benign thyroid nodule (not recorded which). Some clones in this sample may be carry-over from other donors' samples. Each CDR3 is given with its conserved first and last residue. The D gene is left open where the match is weak. Not every row has a clone size; where given, it reads once, few, many or a size class.

size	length	V	D	J	CDR3	DNA
many	15	TRBV20-1	TRBD1	TRBJ2-1	CSARDSDRGRSEQFF	TGCAGTGCTAGAGATTCGGACAGGGGGCGCAGCGAGCAGTTCTTC
many	13	TRBV3-1	NA	TRBJ2-3	CASSHGGRDTQYF	TGTGCCAGCAGCCACGGGGGGCGAGATACGCAGTATTTT
many	15	TRBV5-8	NA	TRBJ1-2	CASSIRKQGFGGYTF	TGTGCCAGCAGCATTCGAAAACAGGGCTTTGGCGGCTACACCTTC
few	15	TRBV5-4	NA	TRBJ1-2	CASSSPAGANYGYTF	TGTGCCAGCAGCTCTCCGGCAGGGGCCAACTATGGCTACACCTTC
many	13	TRBV20-1	TRBD1	TRBJ1-1	CSASEGAGTEAFF	TGCAGTGCAAGCGAGGGGGCCGGGACTGAAGCTTTCTTT
few	15	TRBV6-1	TRBD2	TRBJ2-1	CASSGTSGGANEQFF	TGTGCCAGCAGTGGGACTAGCGGGGGGGCCAATGAGCAGTTCTTC
NA	14	TRBV18	NA	TRBJ2-1	CASRRGNFYNEQFF	TGTGCCAGCAGAAGGGGGAATTTCTACAATGAGCAGTTCTTC
many	14	TRBV24-1	NA	TRBJ2-3	CATRDSASTDTQYF	TGTGCCACCAGGGACAGCGCCTCCACAGATACGCAGTATTTT
many	14	TRBV19	NA	TRBJ2-4	CASSIHVAKNIQYF	TGTGCCAGTAGTATCCACGTAGCCAAAAACATTCAGTACTTC
many	17	TRBV9	TRBD1	TRBJ2-7	CASSSPISGTGGYEQYF	TGTGCCAGCAGCTCGCCCATATCCGGGACAGGGGGCTACGAGCAGTACTTC
few	17	TRBV6-8	NA	TRBJ2-7	CASPRTPGQTYSYEQYF	TGTGCCAGCCCCAGGACCCCTGGGCAGACGTACTCCTACGAGCAGTACTTC
few	13	TRBV19	NA	TRBJ2-3	CASRQRATDTQYF	TGTGCCAGTAGGCAGAGAGCCACAGATACGCAGTATTTT
NA	14	TRBV20-1	TRBD2	TRBJ2-1	CSALAAPSYNEQFF	TGCAGTGCTCTAGCGGCCCCTTCCTACAATGAGCAGTTCTTC
many	13	TRBV7-2	NA	TRBJ2-1	CASSLLPHNEQFF	TGTGCCAGCAGCTTACTACCCCACAATGAGCAGTTCTTC
many	15	TRBV9	NA	TRBJ2-2	CASSVGTVNTGELFF	TGTGCCAGCAGCGTAGGGACGGTTAACACCGGGGAGCTGTTTTTT
many	15	TRBV10-2	NA	TRBJ2-7	CASSTLADYSYEQYF	TGCGCCAGCAGCACCTTAGCGGATTACTCCTACGAGCAGTACTTC
many	18	TRBV24-1	TRBD2	TRBJ2-1	CATSDPWALAGDRNEQFF	TGTGCCACCAGTGATCCTTGGGCACTAGCGGGAGACAGGAATGAGCAGTTCTTC
many	14	TRBV7-6	NA	TRBJ2-5	CASRSDSLAETQYF	TGTGCCAGCAGAAGTGACAGTCTAGCGGAGACCCAGTACTTC
many	17	TRBV7-2	TRBD2	TRBJ2-7	CASSPHSLLAGGYEQYF	TGTGCCAGCAGCCCCCACTCCCTACTAGCGGGAGGGTACGAGCAGTACTTC
many	14	TRBV19	NA	TRBJ2-2	CASTFGRAGGELFF	TGTGCCAGTACTTTCGGCAGGGCGGGCGGGGAGCTGTTTTTT
once	14	TRBV30	NA	TRBJ2-1	CAWSVRGRGDEQFF	TGTGCCTGGAGTGTACGGGGAAGGGGCGATGAGCAGTTCTTC
many	13	TRBV18	NA	TRBJ1-5	CASSPQGDQPQHF	TGTGCCAGCTCACCACAAGGGGATCAGCCCCAGCATTTT
once	17	TRBV7-3	TRBD2	TRBJ2-1	CASSPRPGLSTYNEQFF	TGTGCCAGCAGCCCCCGCCCGGGACTATCGACCTATAATGAGCAGTTCTTC
many	14	TRBV6-1	NA	TRBJ1-1	CASSLSQVNTEAFF	TGTGCCAGCAGTTTATCACAGGTGAACACTGAAGCTTTCTTT
NA	11	TRBV6-1	NA	TRBJ2-7	CASSNGAVQYF	TGTGCCAGCAGCAATGGGGCCGTGCAGTACTTC
NA	14	TRBV9	NA	TRBJ1-2	CASSGGGANYGYTF	TGTGCCAGCAGCGGGGGAGGGGCTAACTATGGCTACACCTTC
many	14	TRBV28	TRBD2	TRBJ2-1	CASRAGGPYNEQFF	TGTGCCAGCAGAGCGGGAGGGCCATACAATGAGCAGTTCTTC
NA	18	TRBV11-2	TRBD2	TRBJ2-1	CASSPTAGLAGGLNEQFF	TGTGCCAGCAGTCCCACCGCTGGCCTAGCGGGGGGGCTAAATGAGCAGTTCTTC
few	14	TRBV7-3	NA	TRBJ1-6	CASSSTGYNSPLHF	TGTGCCAGCAGCTCGACAGGCTATAATTCACCCCTCCACTTT
many	18	TRBV5-1	NA	TRBJ1-4	CASSYGDQAPLPNEKLFF	TGCGCCAGCAGCTACGGGGACCAGGCCCCACTACCTAATGAAAAACTGTTTTTT
NA	15	TRBV11-2	NA	TRBJ1-2	CASSLDLRGDYGYTF	TGTGCCAGCAGCTTAGATCTGCGGGGGGACTATGGCTACACCTTC
NA	17	TRBV30	TRBD2	TRBJ2-2	CARSRASGSLRTGELFF	TGTGCCCGGAGTAGGGCTAGCGGGAGTCTCAGAACCGGGGAGCTGTTTTTT
many	16	TRBV13	TRBD1	TRBJ2-7	CASSLGWETGDYEQYF	TGTGCCAGCAGCTTAGGGTGGGAGACAGGGGACTACGAGCAGTACTTC
many	12	TRBV10-3	NA	TRBJ1-6	CAISELDSPLHF	TGTGCCATCAGTGAACTTGATTCACCCCTCCACTTT
many	15	TRBV24-1	NA	TRBJ1-5	CATSEGTTLNQPQHF	TGTGCCACCAGTGAGGGGACAACACTAAATCAGCCCCAGCATTTT
NA	16	TRBV11-2	NA	TRBJ2-7	CASSLGAWGFSYEQYF	TGTGCCAGCAGCTTAGGGGCTTGGGGATTCTCCTACGAGCAGTACTTC
NA	17	TRBV19	NA	TRBJ2-1	CASSIGPQGLTYNEQFF	TGTGCCAGTAGTATAGGGCCCCAGGGATTGACCTACAATGAGCAGTTCTTC
many	14	TRBV2	NA	TRBJ1-5	CASSLTDSNQPQHF	TGTGCCAGCAGCTTAACAGATAGCAATCAGCCCCAGCATTTT
NA	13	TRBV2	NA	TRBJ2-7	CASIGCLTYEQYF	TGTGCCAGCATCGGGTGTCTCACCTACGAGCAGTACTTC
many	13	TRBV19	TRBD2	TRBJ2-7	CASSWREGSEQYF	TGTGCCAGTAGTTGGCGGGAGGGGAGTGAGCAGTACTTC
NA	12	TRBV11-2	NA	TRBJ2-3	CASSSRTDTQYF	TGTGCCAGCAGCTCCCGGACAGATACGCAGTATTTT
many	14	TRBV30	TRBD1	TRBJ1-2	CACRERGRSYGYTF	TGTGCCTGCCGAGAGAGGGGGCGAAGCTATGGCTACACCTTC
NA	14	TRBV20-1	NA	TRBJ2-7	CSAPDIGQVYEQYF	TGCAGTGCTCCAGACATCGGACAAGTCTACGAGCAGTACTTC
many	12	TRBV25-1	NA	TRBJ1-1	CASSEFGVQAFF	TGTGCCAGCAGTGAATTTGGAGTACAAGCTTTCTTT
many	14	TRBV6-5	NA	TRBJ1-1	CASSYSFRNTEAFF	TGTGCCAGCAGTTACTCCTTCCGGAACACTGAAGCTTTCTTT
many	12	TRBV7-2	NA	TRBJ2-5	CASSLDTETQYF	TGTGCCAGCAGCTTAGATACGGAGACCCAGTACTTC
many	14	TRBV29-1	NA	TRBJ2-6	CSVDHGSGANVLTF	TGCAGCGTTGATCACGGCTCTGGGGCCAACGTCCTGACTTTC